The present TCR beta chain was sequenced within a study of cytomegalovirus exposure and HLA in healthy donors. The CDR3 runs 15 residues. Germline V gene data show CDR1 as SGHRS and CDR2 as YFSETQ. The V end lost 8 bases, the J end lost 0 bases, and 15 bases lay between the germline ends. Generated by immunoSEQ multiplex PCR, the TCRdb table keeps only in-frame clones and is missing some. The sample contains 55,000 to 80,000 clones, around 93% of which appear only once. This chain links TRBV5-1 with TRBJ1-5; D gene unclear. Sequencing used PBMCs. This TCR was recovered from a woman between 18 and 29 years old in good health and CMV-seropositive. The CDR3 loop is CASRGGVGSNQPQHF. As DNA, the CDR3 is TGCGCCAGTCGGGGAGGAGTGGGTAGCAATCAGCCCCAGCATTTT.